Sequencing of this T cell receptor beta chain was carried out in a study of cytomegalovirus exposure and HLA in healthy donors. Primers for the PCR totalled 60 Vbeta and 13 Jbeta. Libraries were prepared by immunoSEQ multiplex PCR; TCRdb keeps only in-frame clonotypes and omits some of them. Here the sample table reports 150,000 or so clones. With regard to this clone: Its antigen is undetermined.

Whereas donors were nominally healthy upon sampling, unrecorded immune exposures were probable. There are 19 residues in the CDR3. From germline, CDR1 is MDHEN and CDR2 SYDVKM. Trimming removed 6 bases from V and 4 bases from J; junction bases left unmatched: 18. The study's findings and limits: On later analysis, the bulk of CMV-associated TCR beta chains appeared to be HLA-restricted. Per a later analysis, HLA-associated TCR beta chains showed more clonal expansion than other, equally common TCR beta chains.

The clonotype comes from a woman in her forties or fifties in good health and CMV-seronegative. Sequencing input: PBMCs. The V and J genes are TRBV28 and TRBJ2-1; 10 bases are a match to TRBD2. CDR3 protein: CASSSPGTYGLAAYNEQFF. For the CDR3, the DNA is TGTGCCAGCAGCTCTCCGGGAACATACGGACTAGCGGCTTACAATGAGCAGTTCTTC. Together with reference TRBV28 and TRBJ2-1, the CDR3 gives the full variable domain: DVKVTQSSRYLVKRTGEKVFLECVQDMDHENMFWYRQDPGLGLRLIYFSYDVKMKEKGDIPEGYSVSREKKERFSLILESASTNQTSMYLCASSSPGTYGLAAYNEQFFGPGTRLTVL.